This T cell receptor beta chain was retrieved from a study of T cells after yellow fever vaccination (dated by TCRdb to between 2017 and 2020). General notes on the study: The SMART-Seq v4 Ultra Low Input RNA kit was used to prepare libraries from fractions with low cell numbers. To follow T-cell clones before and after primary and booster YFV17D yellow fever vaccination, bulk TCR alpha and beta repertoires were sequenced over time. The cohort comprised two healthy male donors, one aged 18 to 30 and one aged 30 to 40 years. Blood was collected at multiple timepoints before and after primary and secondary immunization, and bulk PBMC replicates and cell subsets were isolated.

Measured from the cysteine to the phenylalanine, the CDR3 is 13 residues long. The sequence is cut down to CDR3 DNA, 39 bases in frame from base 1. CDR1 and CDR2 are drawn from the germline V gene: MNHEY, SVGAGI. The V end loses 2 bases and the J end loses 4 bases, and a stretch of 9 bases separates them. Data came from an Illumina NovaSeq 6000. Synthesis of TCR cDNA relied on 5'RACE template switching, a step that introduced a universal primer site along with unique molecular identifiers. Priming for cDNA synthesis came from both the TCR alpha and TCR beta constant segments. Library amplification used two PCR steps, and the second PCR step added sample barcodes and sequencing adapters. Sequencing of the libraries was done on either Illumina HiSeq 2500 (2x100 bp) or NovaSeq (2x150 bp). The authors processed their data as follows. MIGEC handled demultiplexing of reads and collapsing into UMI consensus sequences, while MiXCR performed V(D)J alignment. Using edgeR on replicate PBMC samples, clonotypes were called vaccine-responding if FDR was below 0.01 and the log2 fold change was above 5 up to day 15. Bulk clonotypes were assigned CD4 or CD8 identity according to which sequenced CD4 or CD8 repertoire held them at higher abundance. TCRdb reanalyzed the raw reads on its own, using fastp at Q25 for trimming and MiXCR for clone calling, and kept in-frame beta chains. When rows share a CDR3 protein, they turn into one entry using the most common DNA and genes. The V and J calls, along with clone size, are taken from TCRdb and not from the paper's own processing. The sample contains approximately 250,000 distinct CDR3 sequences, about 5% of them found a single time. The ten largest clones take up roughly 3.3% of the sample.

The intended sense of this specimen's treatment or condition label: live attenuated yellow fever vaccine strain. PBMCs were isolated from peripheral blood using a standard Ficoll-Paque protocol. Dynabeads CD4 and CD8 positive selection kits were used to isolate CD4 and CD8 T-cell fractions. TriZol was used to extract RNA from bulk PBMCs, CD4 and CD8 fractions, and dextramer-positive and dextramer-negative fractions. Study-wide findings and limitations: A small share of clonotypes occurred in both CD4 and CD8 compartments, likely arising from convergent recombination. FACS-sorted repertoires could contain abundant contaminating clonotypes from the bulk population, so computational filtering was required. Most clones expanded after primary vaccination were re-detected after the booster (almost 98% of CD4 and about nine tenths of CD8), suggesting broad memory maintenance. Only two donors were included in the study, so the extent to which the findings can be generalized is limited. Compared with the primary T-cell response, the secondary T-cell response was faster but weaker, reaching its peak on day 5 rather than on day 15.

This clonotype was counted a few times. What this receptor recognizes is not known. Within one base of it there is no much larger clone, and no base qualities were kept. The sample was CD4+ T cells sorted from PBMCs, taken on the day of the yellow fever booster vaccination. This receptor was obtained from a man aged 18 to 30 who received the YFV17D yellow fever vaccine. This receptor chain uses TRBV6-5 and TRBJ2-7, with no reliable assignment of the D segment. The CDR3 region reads CASSYEWGYEQYF. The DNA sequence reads TGTGCCAGCAGTTACGAGTGGGGTTACGAGCAGTACTTC.